The 27 T cell receptor beta chains given below trace back to one sample, sequenced in a study of beta chain features in type 1 diabetes. cDNA synthesis used the whole RNA isolate, giving expressed TCRB sequences. Libraries were prepared by immunoSEQ multiplex PCR; TCRdb keeps only in-frame clonotypes and omits some of them. Here the sample spans 130,000 or so clones, about 10% being singletons. The sequenced sample consisted of central memory CD4+ T cells from blood. The receptors stem from a man aged 18 to 29 in good health.

The CDR3 DNA reads TGTGCCAGCAGCGCGACGTGGAGGGACAGACCTTCCTACGAGCAGTACTTC. This gives the protein CASSATWRDRPSYEQYF. This chain links TRBV7-2 with TRBJ2-7, with a weak D call TRBD1 (7 bases). CDR1 and CDR2 (germline): SGHTA, FQGNSA. Trimming pared 5 bases from V and 1 base from J, leaving 21 bases between. The length of the CDR3 is 17 residues.

This rearrangement joins TRBV5-1 to TRBJ2-7, with D perhaps matching TRBD2 (5 bases). The length of the CDR3 is 15 residues. V was trimmed by 4 bases and J by 2 bases, leaving 16 bases between them. The germline CDR1 and CDR2 sequences are SGHRS and YFSETQ. The CDR3 bases are TGCGCCAGCAGCCAAGGGAGCCCGTCGGCCTACGAGCAGTACTTC. This sequence encodes CASSQGSPSAYEQYF.

In this sample, this clone turned up a few times. V and J are TRBV7-8 and TRBJ1-4, with D unclear. The CDR3 has 12 residues. Germline CDR1 is SGHVS and CDR2 is FQNEAQ. Trimming cost V 3 bases and J 4 bases, with 3 bases left between them. The CDR3 here is CASSFYNEKLFF. The CDR3, as DNA: TGTGCCAGCAGCTTTTATAATGAAAAACTGTTTTTT.

The chain has TRBV7-2 and TRBJ2-5; 9 bases are shared with TRBD2. Germline assignment: CDR1 SGHTA and CDR2 FQGNSA. The CDR3 covers 16 residues. V was pared by 3 bases and J by 3 bases, with 8 bases of the junction left unmatched. The CDR3 spells CASSLAQASGEETQYF. The CDR3 DNA reads as TGTGCCAGCAGCTTGGCGCAAGCTAGCGGGGAAGAGACCCAGTACTTC.

This clone was picked up a small number of times. The chain recombines TRBV9 with TRBJ2-7; the match to TRBD2 covers 13 bases. The CDR3 covers 15 residues. The V and J ends lost 3 bases and 3 bases, in that order; junction bases with no gene match: 3. The germline V gene encodes CDR1 SGDLS and CDR2 YYNGEE. CDR3 residues: CASSAGLAGNYEQYF. CDR3 sequence (DNA): TGTGCCAGCAGCGCGGGACTAGCGGGGAACTACGAGCAGTACTTC.

There are a few counts of this clone. The rearrangement uses TRBV7-6 and TRBJ2-1; D might be TRBD2 (6 bases). The CDR3 is 15 residues long. The V gene lost 9 bases and the J gene lost 0 bases, with 15 bases spanning the gap. Germline-derived CDR1 and CDR2 are SGHVS and FNYEAQ. The CDR3 is CASRLTGSSYNEQFF. CDR3 coding DNA: TGTGCCAGTCGCCTCACCGGGAGCTCCTACAATGAGCAGTTCTTC.

V usage is TRBV29-1 and J usage is TRBJ1-2, with D possibly TRBD1 on 6 matching bases. This CDR3 comprises 14 residues. Deletions cut 7 bases from V and 4 bases from J, with 19 bases between. Germline CDR1 and CDR2: SQVTM and ANQGSEA. In DNA, the CDR3 is TGCAGCGCTAGAGGGACAATGGGTCCCTATGGCTACACCTTC. Protein: CSARGTMGPYGYTF.

Ten or more counts support this clone. The chain joins TRBV7-2 to TRBJ1-2, with TRBD1 as a possible D gene (5 bases). The CDR3 sequence is 18 residues long. CDR1 and CDR2 from the germline V gene are SGHTA and FQGNSA. Trimming left V 4 bases short and J 1 base short, with 22 bases between. This CDR3 is CASSSIVGLSSLNYGYTF. For the CDR3, the DNA is TGTGCCAGCAGCTCAATAGTGGGGCTGAGCTCTCTTAACTATGGCTACACCTTC.

This clone has more than one count but fewer than ten. This sequence joins TRBV6-1 and TRBJ2-2; 8 bases agree with TRBD1. The trim removed 10 bases at V and 4 bases at J, leaving 8 bases unmatched. CDR3 size: 14 residues. From germline, CDR1 is MNHNS and CDR2 SASEGT. The CDR3 loop reads CAIDRGYGTGELFF. CDR3 DNA: TGTGCCATCGACAGGGGTTATGGCACCGGGGAGCTGTTTTTT.

This clone was seen only a few times. The rearrangement joins TRBV6-1 to TRBJ2-7; 9 positions match TRBD1. Trimming removed 6 bases from V and 6 bases from J; junction bases left unmatched: 6. Germline CDR1 MNHNS, CDR2 SASEGT. There are 13 residues in the CDR3. CDR3 residues: CASRRDRDSEQYF. In DNA form, the CDR3 reads TGTGCCAGCAGACGGGACAGGGATTCCGAGCAGTACTTC.

Details on this clone: The junction differs from germline at one of its ends, possibly a read error. The DNA of the CDR3 is TGTGCCAGCAGCCTAGATAGGGGCGCGAGCTCCTACAATGAGCAGTTCTTC. Its translation: CASSLDRGASSYNEQFF. The chain couples TRBV11-3 to TRBJ2-1, with D perhaps TRBD1 (5 bases). Germline CDR1 SGHNT, CDR2 YENEEA. This CDR3 spans 17 amino acids.

This clone showed up many times. The V call is TRBV7-2, the J call TRBJ2-5; TRBD2 agrees at 11 bases. In germline, CDR1 is SGHTA, CDR2 FQGNSA. J lost 5 bases, V lost 4 bases, and 3 bases had no gene match. The CDR3 extends over 14 amino acids. For the CDR3, the DNA is TGTGCCAGCAGCTCTAGCGGGGGGTTGGAGACCCAGTACTTC. This sequence encodes CASSSSGGLETQYF.

In its sample, this clone was seen a few times. The V gene is TRBV18, the J gene TRBJ1-5, with D possibly being TRBD1 (6 bases). The CDR3 contains 13 residues. V gave up 6 bases and J gave up 2 bases, with 8 bases separating them. Germline lookup yields CDR1 KGHSH and CDR2 LQKENI. Here the CDR3 DNA reads TGTGCCAGCTCGTCAGGGGGCAATCAGCCCCAGCATTTT. Protein product: CASSSGGNQPQHF.

This clone has only a few counts. The chain links TRBV11-2 to TRBJ2-5, with D perhaps TRBD2 (6 bases). The CDR3 is 14 residues long. V was cut by 5 bases and J by 2 bases, with 12 bases left in between. CDR1 SGHAT and CDR2 FQNNGV come from the germline V gene. The DNA for the CDR3 is TGTGCCAGCAGCCCCATAGCGGATCAAGAGACCCAGTACTTC. Its translation: CASSPIADQETQYF.

This clone occurred a few times. The chain carries TRBV7-2 and TRBJ2-2; 7 nucleotides match TRBD1. Germline trimming cut 0 bases from V and 6 bases from J; bases unmatched to any gene: 1. The CDR3 contains 14 residues. CDR1 is SGHTA, CDR2 FQGNSA, per germline. CDR3 DNA sequence: TGTGCCAGCAGCTTAGCACAGGGGTCCGGGGAGCTGTTTTTT. Its protein is CASSLAQGSGELFF.

This clone came up a few times. This chain links TRBV10-3 with TRBJ1-4; unclear D gene. The CDR3 sequence is 12 residues long. The V gene lost 8 bases and the J gene lost 7 bases, with 11 bases spanning the gap. Germline CDR1 and CDR2: ENHRY and SYGVKD. The CDR3 DNA sequence: TGTGCCATCGCGGATGTCGGTGAAAAACTGTTTTTT. This codes for CAIADVGEKLFF.

This clone showed up just a few times. This rearrangement joins TRBV18 to TRBJ2-1, with D tentatively TRBD1 (5 bases). The CDR3 spans 14 residues. Germline V lookup: CDR1 KGHSH, CDR2 LQKENI. V was clipped by 7 bases and J by 2 bases, with 12 bases between them. CDR3 bases: TGTGCCAGCTTCTCGGACACTCCCTACAATGAGCAGTTCTTC. This encodes CASFSDTPYNEQFF.

The chain combines TRBV21-1 with TRBJ2-6; TRBD2 was called by the table and not checked on the DNA. TRBV21-1 has pseudogene status. There are 19 residues in the CDR3. CDR3 sequence: CASSKVRTLNCSGANVLTF. Here the CDR3 DNA reads TGTGCCAGCAGCAAAGTCCGGACTTTAAATTGCTCTGGGGCCAACGTCCTGACTTTC.

V gene TRBV18 combines with J gene TRBJ1-6, with unresolved D. This CDR3 contains 14 residues. The germline V and J ends were trimmed by 3 bases and 10 bases, with 13 bases remaining between them. Germline CDR1 and CDR2: KGHSH and LQKENI. The CDR3 region is CASSPLSLESPLHF. The CDR3 DNA follows: TGTGCCAGCTCACCTTTAAGTTTAGAGTCACCCCTCCACTTT.

A few counts support this clone. This sequence joins TRBV2 and TRBJ2-7; TRBD1 matches 9 bases. CDR3 length equals 16 residues. V gave up 6 bases and J gave up 4 bases; unmatched junction bases: 13. Germline CDR1 reads SNHLY; CDR2 reads FYNNEI. This CDR3 reads CASRRAGDRVEYEQYF. The CDR3 DNA is TGTGCCAGCAGGCGGGCGGGGGACAGGGTGGAGTACGAGCAGTACTTC.

This clone was observed at least ten times. Other DNA sequences of this sample code for an identical CDR3. The V gene is TRBV20-1, the J gene TRBJ2-5; TRBD2 matches 10 bases. The CDR3 consists of 11 residues. Germline V gene sequence: CDR1 DFQATT, CDR2 SNEGSKA (reference sequence). CDR3 in amino acids: CSLAGEETQYF. Written as DNA, the CDR3 is TGCAGCCTAGCGGGGGAAGAGACCCAGTACTTC.

This clone was counted a few times. The CDR3 loop reads CASSLGATDTQYF. The CDR3 DNA follows: TGTGCCAGCAGCCTGGGGGCGACAGATACGCAGTATTTT. The gene calls are TRBV11-2 and TRBJ2-3; D perhaps matches TRBD1 (6 bases). The V gene lost 5 bases and the J gene lost 3 bases, with 9 bases spanning the gap. This CDR3 is built from 13 residues. Germline V gives CDR1 SGHAT, CDR2 FQNNGV.

This clone was detected only a few times. The rearrangement uses TRBV27 and TRBJ1-1, with TRBD1 identical over 9 bases. Germline CDR1 MNHEY, CDR2 SMNVEV (reference sequence). The V segment lost 4 bases and the J segment 1 base; nucleotides outside the gene matches: 4. CDR3 size: 15 residues. The CDR3 loop reads CASSSWTGENTEAFF. The CDR3 nucleotides are TGTGCCAGCAGTTCTTGGACAGGGGAGAACACTGAAGCTTTCTTT.

The chain links TRBV27 to TRBJ2-7; 7 nucleotides agree with TRBD2. Trimming at V came to 6 bases and at J to 0 bases, leaving 2 bases not matched to a gene. This CDR3 is built from 13 residues. The germline CDR1 and CDR2 sequences are MNHEY and SMNVEV (reference sequence). The CDR3 region has the DNA TGTGCCAGCAGGCGGGGGTACTCCTACGAGCAGTACTTC. Residues: CASRRGYSYEQYF.

The chain couples TRBV11-3 to TRBJ2-2, with TRBD1 matching 7 bases. The CDR3 length is 16 residues. Germline loops: CDR1 SGHNT, CDR2 YENEEA. V gave up 5 bases and J gave up 4 bases; unmatched junction bases: 10. CDR3 DNA: TGTGCCAGCAGCCGGTACAAGACAGGGTCCACCGGGGAGCTGTTTTTT. This encodes CASSRYKTGSTGELFF.

This clone was detected a few times. The chain couples TRBV15 to TRBJ2-1; D gene uncertain. The CDR3 contains 12 residues. Germline CDR1 and CDR2: LNHNV and YYDKDF (reference sequence). V lost 3 bases and J 5 bases, leaving 5 bases between the germline ends. CDR3 in amino acids: CATSSPNNEQFF. CDR3 sequence (DNA): TGTGCCACCAGCAGTCCCAACAATGAGCAGTTCTTC.

Ten or more counts support this clone. V is TRBV7-9 and J is TRBJ1-2; unclear D gene. Looked up from germline, CDR1 is SEHNR and CDR2 is FQNEAQ (reference sequence). This CDR3 has 13 amino acids. The V end was cut by 1 base, the J end by 4 bases, with 7 bases between. The CDR3 here is CASSLEARYGYTF. The CDR3 nucleotides are TGTGCCAGCAGCTTAGAAGCTCGCTATGGCTACACCTTC.